These 11 T cell receptor beta chains were sequenced from one sample in a study of T cells after yellow fever vaccination. TCRdb independently ran MiXCR on the 5' RACE reads; one entry per CDR3 protein. The repertoire consists of 620,000 or so distinct CDR3 sequences, with over 9% occurring once and the leading ten covering 15%. Specimen: PBMCs, collected on the day of the yellow fever booster vaccination. All receptors come from a man aged 25-45 years who received the YFV17D yellow fever vaccine.

J is TRBJ2-7 and V is TRBV9; D is uncertain. CDR3 size: 14 residues. The germline gives CDR1 SGDLS, CDR2 YYNGEE. Trimming took off 0 bases at V and 2 bases at J, with 9 bases between the two ends. DNA of the CDR3: TGTGCCAGCAGCGTAGATGTAGCAGCCTACGAGCAGTACTTC. This encodes CASSVDVAAYEQYF. Combining the CDR3 with reference TRBV9 and TRBJ2-7 gives the whole variable domain DSGVTQTPKHLITATGQRVTLRCSPRSGDLSVYWYQQSLDQGLQFLIQYYNGEERAKGNILERFSAQQFPDLHSELNLSSLELGDSALYFCASSVDVAAYEQYFGPGTRLTVT.

The V and J genes are TRBV20-1 and TRBJ1-6, with TRBD1 matching 7 bases. The germline CDR1 and CDR2 sequences are DFQATT and SNEGSKA (reference sequence). After removal of 3 bases from V and 5 bases from J, the junction contained 4 bases not matched to a gene. This CDR3 contains 14 residues. CDR3 DNA sequence: TGCAGTGCTAGGGGGGGGACAGATAATTCACCCCTCCACTTT. Translating gives CSARGGTDNSPLHF.

The chain has TRBV5-6 and TRBJ2-7; D call uncertain. V dropped 2 bases and J dropped 1 base, with 10 bases sitting between them. The CDR3 totals 14 residues. Germline V lookup: CDR1 SGHDT, CDR2 YYEEEE. The CDR3 region has the DNA TGTGCCAGCAGCTTACCCCGTAATTCCTACGAGCAGTACTTC. It encodes CASSLPRNSYEQYF.

The V and J genes are TRBV2 and TRBJ2-4; the D gene is possibly TRBD2 (6 bases). CDR1 and CDR2 (germline): SNHLY, FYNNEI. There are 11 residues in the CDR3. The CDR3 sequence: CAGGAKNIQYF. In DNA form, the CDR3 reads TGTGCGGGGGGTGCCAAAAACATTCAGTACTTC.

This chain uses TRBV15 with TRBJ2-1; D remains unclear. Per the germline V gene, CDR1 is LNHNV and CDR2 is YYDKDF (reference sequence). CDR3 length: 17 residues. V lost 0 bases and J lost 6, with 18 bases in between. CDR3 loop: CATSRDVKPLHPNEQFF. The CDR3 DNA reads as TGTGCCACCAGCAGAGATGTAAAGCCACTGCACCCCAATGAGCAGTTCTTC.

The chain uses TRBV6-5 and TRBJ2-1, with TRBD2 identical over 13 bases. CDR1 and CDR2 from the germline V gene are MNHEY and SVGAGI. The V gene end was trimmed by 0 bases and the J gene end by 5 bases; junction bases not matched to a gene: 7. This CDR3 region has 18 residues. Written as DNA, the CDR3 is TGTGCCAGCAGTTACTCCCTGGGGGGACTAGCGGGAAACAATGAGCAGTTCTTC. Translated, it gives CASSYSLGGLAGNNEQFF.

This clonotype was seen more than once but under ten times. The CDR3 nucleotides are TGTGCCAGCACCCTAGGTGGCAGGAGTAACCCTCAGTTCTTC. This encodes CASTLGGRSNPQFF. The chain links TRBV28 to TRBJ2-1; D is undetermined. The CDR3 consists of 14 residues. The germline V and J ends were trimmed by 7 bases and 13 bases, with 23 bases remaining between them. The germline gives CDR1 MDHEN, CDR2 SYDVKM.

In its sample, this clonotype was seen many times. The chain carries TRBV12-3 or TRBV12-4 and TRBJ2-3; 10 nucleotides match TRBD2. The ends lost 6 bases at V and 4 bases at J; junction bases unmatched: 4. CDR3 length: 14 amino acids. CDR3 sequence reads: CASRRGLAADTQYF. Here the CDR3 DNA reads TGTGCCAGCAGACGCGGACTAGCGGCAGATACGCAGTATTTT.

This clonotype was counted only a few times. This sequence joins TRBV20-1 and TRBJ2-3, with 9 bases fitting TRBD2. The CDR3 contains 15 residues. Germline values: CDR1 DFQATT, CDR2 SNEGSKA (reference sequence). Trimming took 3 bases from V and 6 from J; bases not matched to a gene: 10. For the CDR3, the DNA is TGCAGTGCTAGCGGAGGTCGCGGGAGGGAGGATACGCAGTATTTT. It is translated as CSASGGRGREDTQYF.

The J gene is TRBJ2-7, the V gene TRBV12-3 or TRBV12-4; tentatively, D is TRBD1 (6 bases). V lost 5 bases to trimming and J lost 4 bases, with 18 bases between them. The CDR3 length is 15 residues. The CDR3 reads CASSLRGFLNYEQYF. The CDR3 coding sequence is TGTGCCAGCAGTCTCAGGGGTTTTCTTAATTACGAGCAGTACTTC.

The chain carries TRBV18 and TRBJ2-1; TRBD2 agrees at 14 bases. The CDR3 is 15 residues long. In germline, CDR1 is KGHSH, CDR2 LQKENI. V lost 3 bases and J lost 9; bases outside the gene matches: 4. CDR3 amino acids: CASSPGTSGSFEQFF. DNA for the CDR3: TGTGCCAGCTCACCGGGGACTAGCGGGAGTTTTGAGCAGTTCTTC.